This paragraph covers one TCR beta chain sequence. Germline V gives CDR1 SEHNR, CDR2 FQNEAQ (reference sequence). Trimming removed 5 bases from V and 10 bases from J; junction bases left unmatched: 12. The CDR3 has 16 residues. The data belong to a study of shared clonotypes between healthy human individuals. Repertoires were generated with immunoSEQ multiplex PCR, while TCRdb's copy carries only in-frame clones and drops some. The data contain around 990,000 clones, 70% to 85% of them seen just once; the ten biggest clones take up roughly 0.83%. Sequenced sample: memory CD4+ T cells from PBMCs. Described subset: CD45RA-negative fraction. This receptor was taken from a man aged 18 to 29 in good health. Some clones in this sample may be carry-over from other donors' samples. The rearrangement joins TRBV7-9 to TRBJ1-6; 9 nucleotides match TRBD1. The DNA for the CDR3 is TGTGCCAGCAGCCCCGTCGGGACAGGGAGGTACTCACCCCTCCACTTT. It is translated as CASSPVGTGRYSPLHF. The entire variable domain, with the rest obtained from reference TRBV7-9 and TRBJ1-6, is as follows: DTGVSQNPRHKITKRGQNVTFRCDPISEHNRLYWYRQTLGQGPEFLTYFQNEAQLEKSRLLSDRFSAERPKGSFSTLEIQRTEQGDSAMYLCASSPVGTGRYSPLHFGNGTRLTVT.